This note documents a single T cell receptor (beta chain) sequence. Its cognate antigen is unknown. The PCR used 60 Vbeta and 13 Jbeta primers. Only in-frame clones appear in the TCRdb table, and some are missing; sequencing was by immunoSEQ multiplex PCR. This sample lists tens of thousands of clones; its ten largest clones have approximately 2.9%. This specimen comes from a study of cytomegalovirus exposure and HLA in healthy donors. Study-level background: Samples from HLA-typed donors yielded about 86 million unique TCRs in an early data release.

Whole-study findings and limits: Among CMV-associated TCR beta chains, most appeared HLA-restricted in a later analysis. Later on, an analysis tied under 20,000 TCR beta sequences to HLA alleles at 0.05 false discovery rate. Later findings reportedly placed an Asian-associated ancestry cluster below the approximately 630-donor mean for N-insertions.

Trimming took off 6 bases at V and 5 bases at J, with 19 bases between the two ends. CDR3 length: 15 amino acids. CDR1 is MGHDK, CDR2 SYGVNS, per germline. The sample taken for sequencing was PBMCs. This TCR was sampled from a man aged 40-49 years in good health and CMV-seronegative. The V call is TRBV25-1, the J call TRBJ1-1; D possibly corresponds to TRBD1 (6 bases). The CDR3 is CASSYRTAVSTEAFF. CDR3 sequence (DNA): TGTGCCAGCAGCTACCGGACAGCTGTGAGTACTGAAGCTTTCTTT.